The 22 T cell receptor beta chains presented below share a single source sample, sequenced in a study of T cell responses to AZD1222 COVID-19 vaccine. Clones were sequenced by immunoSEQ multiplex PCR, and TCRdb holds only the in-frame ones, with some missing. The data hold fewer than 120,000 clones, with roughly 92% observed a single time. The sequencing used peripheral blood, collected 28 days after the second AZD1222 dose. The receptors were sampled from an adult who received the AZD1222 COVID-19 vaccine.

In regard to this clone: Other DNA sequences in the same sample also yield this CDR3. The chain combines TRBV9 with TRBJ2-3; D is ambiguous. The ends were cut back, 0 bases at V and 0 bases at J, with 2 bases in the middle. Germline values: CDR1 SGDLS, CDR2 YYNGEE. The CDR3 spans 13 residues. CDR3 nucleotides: TGTGCCAGCAGCGTAGTTAGCACAGATACGCAGTATTTT. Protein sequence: CASSVVSTDTQYF.

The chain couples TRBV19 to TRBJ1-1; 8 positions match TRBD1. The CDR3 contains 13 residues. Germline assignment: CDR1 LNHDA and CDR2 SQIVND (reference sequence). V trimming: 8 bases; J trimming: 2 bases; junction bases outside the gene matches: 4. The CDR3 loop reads CASRQGLNTEAFF. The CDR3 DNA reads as TGTGCCAGTCGACAGGGGCTAAACACTGAAGCTTTCTTT.

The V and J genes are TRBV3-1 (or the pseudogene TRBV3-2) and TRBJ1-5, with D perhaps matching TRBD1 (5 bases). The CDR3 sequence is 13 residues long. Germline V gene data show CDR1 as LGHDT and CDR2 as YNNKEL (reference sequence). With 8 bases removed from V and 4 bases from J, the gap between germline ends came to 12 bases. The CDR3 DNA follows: TGTGCCAGCGGAATGGAGGGGAATCAGCCCCAGCATTTT. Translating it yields CASGMEGNQPQHF.

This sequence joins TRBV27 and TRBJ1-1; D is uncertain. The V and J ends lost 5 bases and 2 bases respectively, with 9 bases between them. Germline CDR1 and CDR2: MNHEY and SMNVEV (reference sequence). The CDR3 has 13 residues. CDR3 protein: CASSIDGNTEAFF. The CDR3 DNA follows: TGTGCCAGCAGTATAGACGGAAACACTGAAGCTTTCTTT.

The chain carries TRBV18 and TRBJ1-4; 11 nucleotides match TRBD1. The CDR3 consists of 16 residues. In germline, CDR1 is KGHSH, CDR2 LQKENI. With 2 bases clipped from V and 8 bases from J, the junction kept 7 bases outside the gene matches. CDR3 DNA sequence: TGTGCCAGCTCACCAACCGGGACAGGGGGTAGAGAAAAACTGTTTTTT. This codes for CASSPTGTGGREKLFF.

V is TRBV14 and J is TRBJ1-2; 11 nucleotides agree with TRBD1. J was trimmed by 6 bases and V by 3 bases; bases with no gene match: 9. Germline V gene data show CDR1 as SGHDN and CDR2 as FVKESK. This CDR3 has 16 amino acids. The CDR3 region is CASSHLDRGRGHGYTF. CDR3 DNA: TGTGCCAGCAGCCATCTGGACAGGGGGCGCGGGCATGGCTACACCTTC.

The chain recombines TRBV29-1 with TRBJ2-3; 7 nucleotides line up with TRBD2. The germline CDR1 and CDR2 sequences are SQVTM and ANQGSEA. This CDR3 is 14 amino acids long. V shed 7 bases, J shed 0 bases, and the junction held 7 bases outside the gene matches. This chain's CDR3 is CSGRGGGSTDTQYF. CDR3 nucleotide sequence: TGCAGCGGCCGTGGGGGGGGGAGCACAGATACGCAGTATTTT.

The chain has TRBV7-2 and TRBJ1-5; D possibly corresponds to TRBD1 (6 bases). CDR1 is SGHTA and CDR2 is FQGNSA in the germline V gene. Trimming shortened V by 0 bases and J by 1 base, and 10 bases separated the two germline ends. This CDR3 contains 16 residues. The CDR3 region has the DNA TGTGCCAGCAGCTTAGCGTCCAGGGGAAGCAATCAGCCCCAGCATTTT. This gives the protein CASSLASRGSNQPQHF.

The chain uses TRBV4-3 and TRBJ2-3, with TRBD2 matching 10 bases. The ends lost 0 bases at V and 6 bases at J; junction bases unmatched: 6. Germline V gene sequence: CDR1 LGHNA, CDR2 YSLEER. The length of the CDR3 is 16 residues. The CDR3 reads CASSQEPAGGPDTQYF. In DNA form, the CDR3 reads TGCGCCAGCAGCCAAGAACCAGCGGGGGGGCCGGATACGCAGTATTTT.

The CDR3 region is CAWSTGGAGGYTF. The CDR3 nucleotides are TGTGCCTGGAGCACTGGGGGGGCAGGGGGCTACACCTTC. The chain links TRBV30 to TRBJ1-2; the D gene is possibly TRBD1 (6 bases). This CDR3 spans 13 amino acids. Germline V CDR1 and CDR2: GTSNPN, SVGIG (reference sequence). V shed 3 bases and J shed 8 bases, with 16 bases lying between them.

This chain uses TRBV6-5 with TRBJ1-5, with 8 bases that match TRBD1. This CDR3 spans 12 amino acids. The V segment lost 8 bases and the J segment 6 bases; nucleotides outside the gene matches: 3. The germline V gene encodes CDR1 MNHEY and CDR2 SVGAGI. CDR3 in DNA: TGTGCCAGCGGGACAGGAAGTCAGCCCCAGCATTTT. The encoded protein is CASGTGSQPQHF.

CDR3 protein: CASSGGGNTEAFF. The CDR3 DNA reads TGTGCCAGCAGCGGGGGAGGGAACACTGAAGCTTTCTTT. The chain couples TRBV6-5 to TRBJ1-1; maybe TRBD1 (5 bases). Germline loops: CDR1 MNHEY, CDR2 SVGAGI. The CDR3 runs to 13 residues. V was trimmed by 6 bases and J by 1 base, leaving 9 bases between them.

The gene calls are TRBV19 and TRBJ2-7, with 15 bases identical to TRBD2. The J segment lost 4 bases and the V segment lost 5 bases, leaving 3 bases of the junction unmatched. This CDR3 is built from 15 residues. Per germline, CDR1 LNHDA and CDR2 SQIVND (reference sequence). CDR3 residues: CASSRTSGGAYEQYF. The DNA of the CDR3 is TGTGCCAGTAGTCGGACTAGCGGGGGGGCTTACGAGCAGTACTTC.

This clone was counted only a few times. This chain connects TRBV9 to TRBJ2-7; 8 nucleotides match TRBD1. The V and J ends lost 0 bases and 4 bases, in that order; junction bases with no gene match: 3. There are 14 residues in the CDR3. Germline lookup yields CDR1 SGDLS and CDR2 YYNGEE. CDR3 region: CASSVVGTGYEQYF. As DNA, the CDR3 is TGTGCCAGCAGCGTAGTGGGGACAGGTTACGAGCAGTACTTC.

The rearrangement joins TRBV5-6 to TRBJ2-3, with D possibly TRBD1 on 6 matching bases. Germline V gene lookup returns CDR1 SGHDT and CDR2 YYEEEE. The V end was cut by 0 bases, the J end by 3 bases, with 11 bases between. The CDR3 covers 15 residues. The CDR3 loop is CASSLGGQKTDTQYF. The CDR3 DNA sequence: TGTGCCAGCAGCTTGGGCGGACAGAAAACAGATACGCAGTATTTT.

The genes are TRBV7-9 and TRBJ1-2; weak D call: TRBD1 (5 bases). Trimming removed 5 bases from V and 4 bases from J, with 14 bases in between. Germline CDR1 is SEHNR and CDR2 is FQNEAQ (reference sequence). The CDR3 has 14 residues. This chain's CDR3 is CASSPTGGRYGYTF. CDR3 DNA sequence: TGTGCCAGCAGCCCTACTGGGGGTCGCTATGGCTACACCTTC.

The CDR3 DNA follows: TGCGCCAGCAACGGAGCAGGGACTAGCACAGATACGCAGTATTTT. Its translation: CASNGAGTSTDTQYF. The chain has TRBV5-1 and TRBJ2-3; TRBD2 is a possible D gene (6 bases). Germline loops: CDR1 SGHRS, CDR2 YFSETQ. Trimming removed 6 bases at V and 0 bases at J, with 14 bases between. The CDR3 extends over 15 amino acids.

The CDR3, as DNA: TGTGCCAGTAGTATATCTAGCGGGGGGCCCTACGAGCAGTACTTC. It encodes CASSISSGGPYEQYF. This sequence joins TRBV19 and TRBJ2-7; 11 positions agree with TRBD2. Germline CDR1 is LNHDA and CDR2 is SQIVND (reference sequence). This CDR3 region has 15 residues. V lost 2 bases and J lost 2; bases outside the gene matches: 2.

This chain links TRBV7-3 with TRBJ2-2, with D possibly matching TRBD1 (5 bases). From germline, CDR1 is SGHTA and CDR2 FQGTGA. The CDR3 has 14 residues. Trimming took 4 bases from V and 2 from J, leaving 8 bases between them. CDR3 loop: CASSYDRNTGELFF. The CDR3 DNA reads TGTGCCAGCAGCTACGACAGAAACACCGGGGAGCTGTTTTTT. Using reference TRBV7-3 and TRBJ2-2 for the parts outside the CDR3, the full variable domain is GAGVSQTPSNKVTEKGKYVELRCDPISGHTALYWYRQSLGQGPEFLIYFQGTGAADDSGLPNDRFFAVRPEGSVSTLKIQRTERGDSAVYLCASSYDRNTGELFFGEGSRLTVL.

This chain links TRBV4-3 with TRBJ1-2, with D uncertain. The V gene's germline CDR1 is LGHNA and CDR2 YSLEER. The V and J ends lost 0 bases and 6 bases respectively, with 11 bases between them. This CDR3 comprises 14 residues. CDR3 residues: CASSQDTGGDGYTF. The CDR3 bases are TGCGCCAGCAGCCAAGATACGGGAGGTGATGGCTACACCTTC.

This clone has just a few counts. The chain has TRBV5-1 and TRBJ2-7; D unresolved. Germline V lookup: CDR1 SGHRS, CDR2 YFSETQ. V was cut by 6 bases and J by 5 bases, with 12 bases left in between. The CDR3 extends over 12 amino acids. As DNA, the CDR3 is TGCGCCAGCAACTTAGCAGACGACGAGCAGTACTTC. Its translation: CASNLADDEQYF.

DNA of the CDR3: TGTGCCAGCAGTGTCTTTGGGGGGAGTGTCAATGAGCAGTTCTTC. It specifies CASSVFGGSVNEQFF. V usage is TRBV6-4 and J usage is TRBJ2-1, with D tentatively TRBD2 (6 bases). Germline values: CDR1 MRHNA, CDR2 SNTAGT. V lost 4 bases and J lost 6, with 16 bases in between. CDR3 length equals 15 residues.